The clone carrying this T cell receptor (beta chain) was counted ten times or more. This sample was taken from a study of T cells in Graves' hyperthyroidism and ophthalmopathy. CDR1 SGHAT and CDR2 FQNNGV come from the germline V gene. The CDR3 runs to 15 residues. Trimming shortened V by 5 bases and J by 1 base, and 12 bases separated the two germline ends. The TCR beta CDR3 regions underwent amplification using RNA transcripts as the source. The primer set for the first-round RT-PCR of the TCR CDR3 was HTBI. TCRdb re-analysed the multiplex PCR reads in MiXCR, keeping a single row per CDR3 protein. There are under 500,000 distinct CDR3 sequences in the sample; 11% to 15% occur only once, and 25% to 30% lies in the top ten.

Sequencing used blood. The V and J genes are TRBV11-2 and TRBJ2-1; a weak D match, TRBD2 (5 bases). The receptor was isolated from a man aged 50 or older with Graves' ophthalmopathy. The CDR3 is CASSLRSGSYNEQFF. The DNA for the CDR3 is TGTGCCAGCAGCCTAAGGAGCGGATCCTACAATGAGCAGTTCTTC.